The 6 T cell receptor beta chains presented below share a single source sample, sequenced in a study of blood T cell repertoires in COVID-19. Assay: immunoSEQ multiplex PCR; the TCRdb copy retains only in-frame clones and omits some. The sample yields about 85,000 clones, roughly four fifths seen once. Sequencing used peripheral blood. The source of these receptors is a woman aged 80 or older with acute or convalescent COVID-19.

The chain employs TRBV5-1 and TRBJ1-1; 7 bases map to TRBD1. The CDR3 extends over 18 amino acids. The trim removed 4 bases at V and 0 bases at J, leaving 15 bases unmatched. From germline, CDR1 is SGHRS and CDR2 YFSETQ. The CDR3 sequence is CASSPIPQATGVNTEAFF. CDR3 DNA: TGCGCCAGCAGCCCGATACCACAGGCCACAGGGGTGAACACTGAAGCTTTCTTT. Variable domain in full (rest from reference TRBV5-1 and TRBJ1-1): KAGVTQTPRYLIKTRGQQVTLSCSPISGHRSVSWYQQTPGQGLQFLFEYFSETQRNKGNFPGRFSGRQFSNSRSEMNVSTLELGDSALYLCASSPIPQATGVNTEAFFGQGTRLTVV.

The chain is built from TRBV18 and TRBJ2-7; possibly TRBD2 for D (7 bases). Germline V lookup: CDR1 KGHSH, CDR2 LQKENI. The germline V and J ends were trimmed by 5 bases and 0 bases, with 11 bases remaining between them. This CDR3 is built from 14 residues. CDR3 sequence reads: CASSKGGGSYEQYF. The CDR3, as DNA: TGTGCCAGCTCAAAAGGGGGGGGCTCCTACGAGCAGTACTTC.

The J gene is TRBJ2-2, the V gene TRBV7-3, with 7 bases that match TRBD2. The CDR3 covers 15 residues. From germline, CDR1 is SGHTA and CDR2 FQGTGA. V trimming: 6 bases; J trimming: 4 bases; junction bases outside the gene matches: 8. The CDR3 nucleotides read TGTGCCAGCAGTCTGACTAGCCTAGGCACCGGGGAGCTGTTTTTT. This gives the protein CASSLTSLGTGELFF.

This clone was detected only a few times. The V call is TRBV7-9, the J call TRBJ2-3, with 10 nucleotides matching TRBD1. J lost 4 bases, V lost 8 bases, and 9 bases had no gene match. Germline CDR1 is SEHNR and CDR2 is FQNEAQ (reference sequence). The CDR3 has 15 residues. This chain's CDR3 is CASVDRGQLPDTQYF. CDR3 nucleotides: TGTGCCAGCGTCGACAGGGGGCAGTTGCCAGATACGCAGTATTTT.

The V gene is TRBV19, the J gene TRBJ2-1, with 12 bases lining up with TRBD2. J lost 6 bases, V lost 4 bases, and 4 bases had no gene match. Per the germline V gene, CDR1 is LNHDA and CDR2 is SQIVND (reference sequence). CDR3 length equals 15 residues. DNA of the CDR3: TGTGCCAGTAGTAGGCTAGCGGGAGGGCCCAATGAGCAGTTCTTC. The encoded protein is CASSRLAGGPNEQFF.

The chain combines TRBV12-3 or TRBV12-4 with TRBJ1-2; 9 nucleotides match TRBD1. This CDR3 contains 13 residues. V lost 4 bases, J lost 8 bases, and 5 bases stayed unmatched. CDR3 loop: CASSYRDRAGYTF. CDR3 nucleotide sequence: TGTGCCAGCAGTTACCGGGACAGGGCGGGCTACACCTTC.